A single sample gave rise to the 18 T cell receptor beta chains below, sequenced in a study of control samples from healthy donors and cancer patients. Sequencing was performed with immunoSEQ multiplex PCR; in TCRdb, only in-frame clones are kept and a portion is missing. The sample contains over 100,000 clones, approximately 90% of which appear only once. The sample consisted of blood. The receptors come from a human donor in good health. The donor label of this sample is uncertain.

The chain employs TRBV10-3 and TRBJ1-4; tentative D call: TRBD1 (6 bases). Looked up from germline, CDR1 is ENHRY and CDR2 is SYGVKD. The CDR3 extends over 12 amino acids. Trimming left V 10 bases short and J 2 bases short, with 8 bases between. The CDR3 DNA reads as TGTGCCACCGGACAGACTAATGAAAAACTGTTTTTT. Its protein is CATGQTNEKLFF.

This clone has a handful of counts. The V gene is TRBV4-3, the J gene TRBJ1-1; D remains unclear. CDR3 size: 16 residues. The germline CDR1 and CDR2 sequences are LGHNA and YSLEER. The V and J ends lost 1 base and 4 bases respectively, with 16 bases between them. Here the CDR3 reads CASSQGESGRGTEAFF. CDR3 coding DNA: TGCGCCAGCAGCCAAGGAGAGTCTGGGAGAGGCACTGAAGCTTTCTTT.

The V and J genes are TRBV5-1 and TRBJ1-2; 8 bases are a match to TRBD1. The CDR3 has 15 residues. CDR1 is SGHRS and CDR2 is YFSETQ in the germline V gene. The V segment lost 2 bases and the J segment 5 bases; nucleotides outside the gene matches: 8. The CDR3 is CASSLLEGQDYGYTF. DNA for the CDR3: TGCGCCAGCAGCTTATTAGAGGGACAGGATTATGGCTACACCTTC.

This chain links TRBV14 with TRBJ2-2; 7 bases map to TRBD2. Trimming took 4 bases from V and 1 from J; bases not matched to a gene: 9. This CDR3 has 17 amino acids. Germline loops: CDR1 SGHDN, CDR2 FVKESK. CDR3 sequence: CASSRRRLAENTGELFF. The CDR3 DNA sequence: TGTGCCAGCAGCCGCCGTAGGCTAGCGGAGAACACCGGGGAGCTGTTTTTT.

The CDR3 DNA is TGTGCCAGCAGCTTGTTATCCACCGCAGATACGCAGTATTTT. It translates to CASSLLSTADTQYF. V gene TRBV5-5 combines with J gene TRBJ2-3; no definite D call. This CDR3 spans 14 amino acids. Germline CDR1 is SGHKS and CDR2 is YYEKEE (reference sequence). Trimming removed 1 base at V and 4 bases at J, with 10 bases between.

CDR3 residues: CAILGQTYEQYF. In nucleotides, the CDR3 is TGTGCCATCTTAGGACAGACCTACGAGCAGTACTTC. This chain uses TRBV2 with TRBJ2-7; D possibly corresponds to TRBD1 (6 bases). CDR1 SNHLY and CDR2 FYNNEI come from the germline V gene. CDR3 size: 12 residues. V gave up 10 bases and J gave up 2 bases, with 12 bases separating them.

The chain employs TRBV12-5 and TRBJ1-5; no clear D gene. The CDR3 totals 12 residues. Germline assignment: CDR1 LGHNT and CDR2 FRNRAP. V lost 5 bases and J lost 3, with 5 bases in between. CDR3 DNA: TGTGCTAGTGGTCCGTTCAATCAGCCCCAGCATTTT. The encoded protein is CASGPFNQPQHF. Complete variable domain (other parts from reference TRBV12-5 and TRBJ1-5): DARVTQTPRHKVTEMGQEVTMRCQPILGHNTVFWYRQTMMQGLELLAYFRNRAPLDDSGMPKDRFSAEMPDATLATLKIQPSEPRDSAVYFCASGPFNQPQHFGDGTRLSIL.

V gene TRBV14 combines with J gene TRBJ1-2; D gene uncertain. There are 14 residues in the CDR3. V lost 0 bases to trimming and J lost 2 bases, with 7 bases between them. Germline V gene lookup returns CDR1 SGHDN and CDR2 FVKESK. The CDR3 loop is CASSQDLQNYGYTF. In nucleotides, the CDR3 is TGTGCCAGCAGCCAAGATTTGCAGAACTATGGCTACACCTTC.

V gene TRBV10-3 combines with J gene TRBJ2-5; TRBD2 matches 11 bases. V dropped 2 bases and J dropped 4; count of bases not matched to a gene: 9. The germline V gene encodes CDR1 ENHRY and CDR2 SYGVKD. CDR3 length equals 17 residues. This CDR3 reads CAISEGGLAGGRETQYF. CDR3 in DNA: TGTGCCATCAGTGAGGGCGGGCTAGCGGGGGGACGAGAGACCCAGTACTTC.

The V gene is TRBV7-2, the J gene TRBJ1-1; a weak D match, TRBD1 (5 bases). V was cut by 0 bases and J by 7 bases, with 18 bases left in between. The CDR3 contains 16 residues. Germline V gives CDR1 SGHTA, CDR2 FQGNSA. This CDR3 is CASSLAVQGRTLEAFF. The CDR3 DNA reads TGTGCCAGCAGCTTAGCGGTCCAGGGACGGACCCTTGAAGCTTTCTTT.

The V gene is TRBV25-1, the J gene TRBJ2-1; 9 positions match TRBD2. In germline, CDR1 is MGHDK, CDR2 SYGVNS. The ends lost 3 bases at V and 8 bases at J; junction bases unmatched: 14. This CDR3 contains 17 residues. The CDR3 sequence: CASSDTERGAATDEQFF. CDR3 coding DNA: TGTGCCAGCAGTGATACAGAGCGGGGGGCTGCAACCGATGAGCAGTTCTTC.

This sequence joins TRBV27 and TRBJ1-5; tentative D call: TRBD1 (6 bases). The germline CDR1 and CDR2 sequences are MNHEY and SMNVEV (reference sequence). Trimming took off 7 bases at V and 7 bases at J, with 20 bases between the two ends. This CDR3 has 15 residues. The CDR3 DNA is TGTGCCAGCAAAACCACAGGGAGGGGAAACCAGCCCCAGCATTTT. Its protein is CASKTTGRGNQPQHF.

The V call is TRBV4-2, the J call TRBJ2-3; 7 nucleotides agree with TRBD1. V lost 0 bases and J lost 0; bases outside the gene matches: 9. The CDR3 has 18 amino acids. Germline V CDR1 and CDR2: LGHNA, YNFKEQ. CDR3 amino acids: CASSQDSAGGDSTDTQYF. CDR3 nucleotide sequence: TGTGCCAGCAGCCAAGATAGCGCAGGGGGAGACAGCACAGATACGCAGTATTTT.

This clone is a singleton in its sample. The chain recombines TRBV18 with TRBJ2-1; perhaps D is TRBD1 or TRBD2 (6 bases each). The CDR3 totals 16 residues. Trimming removed 3 bases at V and 0 bases at J, with 12 bases between. From germline, CDR1 is KGHSH and CDR2 LQKENI. CDR3 region: CASSPMTGASYNEQFF. CDR3 in DNA: TGTGCCAGCTCACCGATGACGGGGGCCTCCTACAATGAGCAGTTCTTC.

This rearrangement joins TRBV29-1 to TRBJ2-3; 10 nucleotides agree with TRBD2. CDR1 and CDR2 (germline): SQVTM, ANQGSEA. Unmatched junction bases numbered 15, after V lost 7 bases and J lost 5 bases. The CDR3 loop spans 16 amino acids. Here the CDR3 DNA reads TGCAGCGACCCATTAGTAGCGGGGGGCACGATAGATACGCAGTATTTT. It translates to CSDPLVAGGTIDTQYF.

This chain uses TRBV5-1 with TRBJ1-6; no clear D. This CDR3 has 13 residues. CDR1 and CDR2 from the germline V gene are SGHRS and YFSETQ. With 4 bases removed from V and 7 bases from J, the gap between germline ends came to 9 bases. CDR3 in amino acids: CASSPERNSPLHF. The CDR3 coding sequence is TGCGCCAGCAGCCCCGAGAGGAATTCACCCCTCCACTTT.

The rearrangement uses TRBV5-1 and TRBJ2-2; 7 bases map to TRBD1. The junction had 4 bases not matched to a gene; V was cut back by 4 bases and J by 1 base. The germline gives CDR1 SGHRS, CDR2 YFSETQ. CDR3 length equals 15 residues. The CDR3 here is CASSPGTVNTGELFF. The CDR3 region has the DNA TGCGCCAGCAGCCCGGGGACAGTGAACACCGGGGAGCTGTTTTTT.

The chain is built from TRBV5-1 and TRBJ2-2; 8 nucleotides match TRBD1. Germline CDR1 and CDR2: SGHRS and YFSETQ. V was clipped by 0 bases and J by 1 base; unmatched bases: 5. This CDR3 has 17 amino acids. CDR3 DNA sequence: TGCGCCAGCAGCTTGGAAGTACAGGGGGGGAACACCGGGGAGCTGTTTTTT. Translated, it gives CASSLEVQGGNTGELFF.